The rows below give T cell receptor beta chains drawn from one sample of a study of cytomegalovirus exposure and HLA in healthy donors. Some clones are missing from TCRdb's copy, which holds only in-frame ones; the method was immunoSEQ multiplex PCR. The sample totals roughly 39,000 clones; its top ten clones hold 1% to 1.5%. The sample taken for sequencing was PBMCs. The source is a man between 25 and 39 years old in good health and CMV-seronegative. CDR3s include the opening cysteine and the closing phenylalanine or tryptophan. A D gene is named only where the DNA matches it firmly.

CDR3aa | CDR3nt | d_gene | j_gene | v_gene
CASSIFGGVGYTF | TGTGCCAGCAGTATATTTGGCGGGGTTGGCTACACCTTC | - | TRBJ1-2 | TRBV6-1
CASSLGPEQFF | TGTGCCAGCAGCTTGGGGCCCGAGCAGTTCTTC | - | TRBJ2-1 | TRBV5-6
CASSPTGSHEQYF | TGTGCCAGCTCACCAACAGGGTCCCACGAGCAGTACTTC | - | TRBJ2-7 | TRBV18
CASSQGQGVGEQYF | TGCGCCAGCAGCCAAGGACAGGGGGTGGGCGAGCAGTACTTC | TRBD1 | TRBJ2-7 | TRBV5-1
CASSPTSGNDEQYF | TGTGCCAGCAGCCCGACTAGCGGGAATGACGAGCAGTACTTC | TRBD2 | TRBJ2-7 | TRBV6-6
CASSPPSGRFNEQFF | TGTGCCAGCTCACCACCTAGCGGGAGATTCAATGAGCAGTTCTTC | TRBD2 | TRBJ2-1 | TRBV18
CASSQRPGQEGSPLHF | TGTGCCAGCTCTCAGCGCCCGGGACAGGAAGGTTCACCCCTCCACTTT | TRBD1 | TRBJ1-6 | TRBV18
CASSIRTQNEQFF | TGTGCCAGTAGTATCAGGACTCAAAATGAGCAGTTCTTC | - | TRBJ2-1 | TRBV19
CASTRLADYNEQFF | TGTGCCAGTACTCGACTAGCTGATTACAATGAGCAGTTCTTC | TRBD2 | TRBJ2-1 | TRBV6-1
CASSTVRYRMDPYAYEQYF | TGTGCCAGCAGCACCGTCAGGTACAGGATGGACCCATACGCCTACGAGCAGTACTTC | - | TRBJ2-7 | TRBV5-6
CASGQGVYSNQPQHF | TGTGCCAGCGGGCAGGGGGTCTATAGCAATCAGCCCCAGCATTTT | TRBD1 | TRBJ1-5 | TRBV6-6
CASSWTSGDTEQYF | TGTGCCAGCAGCTGGACTAGCGGGGACACCGAGCAGTACTTC | TRBD2 | TRBJ2-7 | TRBV7-2
CAWGQGASSTDTQYF | TGTGCCTGGGGACAGGGGGCTTCTAGCACAGATACGCAGTATTTT | TRBD1 | TRBJ2-3 | TRBV30
CASSRSRTGRSYEQYF | TGTGCCAGCAGCCGATCCCGGACAGGGCGATCCTACGAGCAGTACTTC | TRBD1 | TRBJ2-7 | TRBV13
CASSIARGQGGYTF | TGTGCCAGTAGTATAGCCAGGGGGCAAGGAGGCTACACCTTC | TRBD1 | TRBJ1-2 | TRBV19
CASISGTGNTIYF | TGTGCCAGCATCTCGGGGACTGGAAACACCATATATTTT | - | TRBJ1-3 | TRBV6-5
CASSSRGQGAGANYGYTF | TGTGCCAGCAGCTCCCGTGGACAGGGGGCAGGGGCTAACTATGGCTACACCTTC | TRBD1 | TRBJ1-2 | TRBV5-6
CAWSAETSEKLFF | TGTGCCTGGAGTGCGGAGACGTCGGAAAAACTGTTTTTT | - | TRBJ1-4 | TRBV30
CASSSQTSGRDEQYF | TGCGCCAGCAGCTCCCAGACTAGCGGGAGGGACGAGCAGTACTTC | TRBD2 | TRBJ2-7 | TRBV5-1
CASSMRGAEAFF | TGTGCCAGTAGTATGCGGGGGGCTGAAGCTTTCTTT | - | TRBJ1-1 | TRBV19
CASSFRDRGPGELFF | TGTGCCAGCAGTTTCCGGGACAGGGGCCCCGGGGAGCTGTTTTTT | TRBD1 | TRBJ2-2 | TRBV6-5
CASSYSDSGDTEAFF | TGTGCCAGCAGTTACTCTGACAGTGGGGACACTGAAGCTTTCTTT | - | TRBJ1-1 | TRBV6-5
CASSSRGRTNTEAFF | TGCGCCAGCAGCTCCAGGGGGCGGACGAACACTGAAGCTTTCTTT | TRBD1 | TRBJ1-1 | TRBV5-1
CASSPFSGDDYEQYF | TGCGCCAGCAGCCCCTTTAGCGGGGACGACTACGAGCAGTACTTC | TRBD2 | TRBJ2-7 | TRBV5-1
CAWSWGETQYF | TGTGCCTGGAGTTGGGGCGAGACCCAGTACTTC | - | TRBJ2-5 | TRBV30
CASSLRLAGAGAYPDTQYF | TGTGCCAGCAGCTTAAGACTAGCGGGAGCGGGGGCCTATCCAGATACGCAGTATTTT | TRBD2 | TRBJ2-3 | TRBV5-6
CASSDGSSYEQYF | TGTGCCAGCAGTGACGGGAGTTCCTACGAGCAGTACTTC | - | TRBJ2-7 | TRBV6-5
CASSLGFGQGNGYTF | TGCGCCAGCAGCTTGGGGTTCGGACAGGGGAATGGCTACACCTTC | TRBD1 | TRBJ1-2 | TRBV5-1
CASSHGGDETQYF | TGTGCCAGCAGTCACGGAGGGGATGAGACCCAGTACTTC | - | TRBJ2-5 | TRBV6-6
CASRLNPGLAETQYF | TGCGCCAGCAGACTAAATCCGGGACTAGCGGAGACCCAGTACTTC | TRBD2 | TRBJ2-5 | TRBV5-1
CASSQDPGGQGGNYGYTF | TGCGCCAGCAGCCAAGATCCAGGGGGTCAGGGTGGTAACTATGGCTACACCTTC | TRBD1 | TRBJ1-2 | TRBV4-1
CASRRDRGRNEQYF | TGTGCCAGCAGAAGAGACAGGGGGCGCAACGAGCAGTACTTC | TRBD1 | TRBJ2-7 | TRBV27
CASSQQSLGVHEQFF | TGCGCCAGCAGCCAACAAAGTCTTGGAGTGCATGAGCAGTTCTTC | - | TRBJ2-1 | TRBV4-1
CSVQTRQGYNSPLHF | TGCAGCGTACAGACCCGACAGGGTTACAATTCACCCCTCCACTTT | TRBD1 | TRBJ1-6 | TRBV29-1
CASSLGGYTDTQYF | TGCGCCAGCAGCTTGGGCGGGTACACAGATACGCAGTATTTT | - | TRBJ2-3 | TRBV4-3
CASSPPAGRAEAFF | TGTGCCAGCAGCCCCCCCGCGGGCCGGGCTGAAGCTTTCTTT | - | TRBJ1-1 | TRBV9
CASSPLGTSDYNEQFF | TGTGCCAGCTCACCGCTGGGGACTAGCGATTACAATGAGCAGTTCTTC | TRBD2 | TRBJ2-1 | TRBV18
CASRRTTGSYGYTF | TGTGCCAGTAGGCGGACAACTGGCTCCTATGGCTACACCTTC | - | TRBJ1-2 | TRBV19
CASSPTSGSVYEQYF | TGTGCCAGTAGTCCGACTAGCGGGAGTGTATACGAGCAGTACTTC | TRBD2 | TRBJ2-7 | TRBV19
CSVYNTGGRETQYF | TGCAGCGTTTATAATACAGGGGGTCGAGAGACCCAGTACTTC | TRBD1 | TRBJ2-5 | TRBV29-1
CASKDPGTGGNEKLFF | TGTGCCAGCAAAGACCCAGGGACAGGGGGTAATGAAAAACTGTTTTTT | TRBD1 | TRBJ1-4 | TRBV7-9
CASSELITGRNEKLFF | TGTGCCAGCAGTGAACTCATAACAGGGCGAAATGAAAAACTGTTTTTT | - | TRBJ1-4 | TRBV2
CASSRHWSRGNYGYTF | TGTGCCAGCAGCCGGCACTGGTCCAGGGGGAACTATGGCTACACCTTC | TRBD1 | TRBJ1-2 | TRBV7-2
CASTKQGVGSEAFF | TGTGCCAGCACCAAACAGGGGGTGGGGTCTGAAGCTTTCTTT | TRBD1 | TRBJ1-1 | TRBV2
CASSPTELLHYGYTF | TGTGCCAGCTCACCAACAGAACTCCTTCACTATGGCTACACCTTC | - | TRBJ1-2 | TRBV18
CAWSVRGPTGGDQPQHF | TGTGCCTGGAGTGTAAGGGGCCCTACAGGGGGGGATCAGCCCCAGCATTTT | TRBD1 | TRBJ1-5 | TRBV30
CAWISYGRVTDTQYF | TGTGCCTGGATATCCTACGGGAGAGTCACAGATACGCAGTATTTT | - | TRBJ2-3 | TRBV30
CASSPLAGDDEQFF | TGTGCCAGCAGCCCTCTAGCGGGGGACGATGAGCAGTTCTTC | TRBD2 | TRBJ2-1 | TRBV6-5
CASSLLGGRGYTF | TGTGCCAGCAGTTTACTAGGGGGCAGGGGCTACACCTTC | TRBD1 | TRBJ1-2 | TRBV27
CASSPDRDEQYF | TGTGCCAGCAGCCCGGACAGGGACGAGCAGTACTTC | TRBD1 | TRBJ2-7 | TRBV7-9
CASSLEQGSYNEQFF | TGCGCCAGCAGCTTGGAACAGGGATCCTACAATGAGCAGTTCTTC | - | TRBJ2-1 | TRBV5-1
CASSEEMSNTGELFF | TGTGCCAGCAGTGAAGAGATGAGTAACACCGGGGAGCTGTTTTTT | - | TRBJ2-2 | TRBV6-1
CASSLDRQETQYF | TGTGCCAGCTCACTGGACAGACAAGAGACCCAGTACTTC | - | TRBJ2-5 | TRBV18
CSATGRSYGYTF | TGCAGCGCCACAGGGCGCAGCTATGGCTACACCTTC | - | TRBJ1-2 | TRBV29-1
CASSLEDSYEQYF | TGTGCCAGCAGTTTAGAGGACTCCTACGAGCAGTACTTC | - | TRBJ2-7 | TRBV27
CASSSVAASTDTQYF | TGTGCCAGCAGCTCAGTAGCGGCTAGCACAGATACGCAGTATTTT | - | TRBJ2-3 | TRBV7-3
CAWSVPEERTRDEQYF | TGTGCCTGGAGTGTACCCGAGGAGCGCACCAGGGACGAGCAGTACTTC | - | TRBJ2-7 | TRBV30